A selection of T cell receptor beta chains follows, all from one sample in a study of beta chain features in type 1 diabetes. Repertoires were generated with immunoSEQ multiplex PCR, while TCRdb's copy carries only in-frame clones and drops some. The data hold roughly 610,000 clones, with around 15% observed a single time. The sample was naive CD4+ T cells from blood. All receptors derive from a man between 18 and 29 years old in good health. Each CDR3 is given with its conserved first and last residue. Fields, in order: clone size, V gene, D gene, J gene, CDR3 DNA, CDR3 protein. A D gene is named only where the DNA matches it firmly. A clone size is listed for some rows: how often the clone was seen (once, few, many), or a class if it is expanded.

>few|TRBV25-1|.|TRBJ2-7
TGTGCCAGCAGTGAATACGGGGCCCAGCAGTACTTC
CASSEYGAQQYF
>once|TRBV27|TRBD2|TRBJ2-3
TGTGCCAGCAGTAGGCTAGCGGGAGTAAAGGACAAGGATACGCAGTATTTT
CASSRLAGVKDKDTQYF
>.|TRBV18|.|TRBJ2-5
TGTGCCAGCTCATACGGACAAAGAGAGACCCAGTACTTC
CASSYGQRETQYF
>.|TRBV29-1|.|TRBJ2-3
TGCAGCGTTAAGTCGACAATCACAGATACGCAGTATTTT
CSVKSTITDTQYF
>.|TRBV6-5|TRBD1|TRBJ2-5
TGTGCCAGCAGTACGCCAGGACAGGGAAAGACCCAGTACTTC
CASSTPGQGKTQYF
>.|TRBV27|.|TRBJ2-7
TGTGCCAGCACCGATCAGGGGGGGCAGAAGCACGAGCAGTACTTC
CASTDQGGQKHEQYF
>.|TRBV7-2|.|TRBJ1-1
TGTGCCAGCAGCTTTGTAGCGAACACTGAAGCTTTCTTT
CASSFVANTEAFF
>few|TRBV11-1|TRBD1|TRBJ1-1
TGTGCCAGCAGCTTAGCGGGCAGGGGGCCCGGAGCTTTCTTT
CASSLAGRGPGAFF
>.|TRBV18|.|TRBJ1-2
TGTGCCAGCTCACCACAACGGGCTAATGGCTACACCTTC
CASSPQRANGYTF
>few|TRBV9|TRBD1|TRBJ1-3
TGTGCCAGCAGCGGGGGTGGACAGGACTCTGGAAACACCATATATTTT
CASSGGGQDSGNTIYF
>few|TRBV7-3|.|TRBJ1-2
TGTGCCAGCAGCTTAAATGCTGGATTTGGTGGCTACACCTTC
CASSLNAGFGGYTF
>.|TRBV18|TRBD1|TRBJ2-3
TGTGCCAGCTCACTCGGACAGGGCGCAGATACGCAGTATTTT
CASSLGQGADTQYF
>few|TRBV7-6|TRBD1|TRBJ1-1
TGTGCCAGCAGCTTGACAGGGGGCGGGCTAGTGAACACTGAAGCTTTCTTT
CASSLTGGGLVNTEAFF